This is a list of T cell receptor beta chains from one sample in a study of response to subunit inactivated influenza vaccine. TCRdb reanalysed the RT-PCR reads using MiXCR and keeps one entry per CDR3 protein. The sample consists of about 530,000 distinct CDR3 sequences, 10% to 15% of them appearing once. Here the sequenced sample was PBMCs from blood, taken on the day of vaccination. All receptors derive from a man aged 50 or older who received an inactivated influenza vaccine. Both conserved end residues are part of each CDR3. A D gene is named only where the DNA matches it firmly. Expanded clones get a size class; other rows say once, few or many, or leave the size out.

size	D	V	J	CDR3	DNA
few	.	TRBV12-3/TRBV12-4	TRBJ2-7	CASSSGKNSYEQYF	TGTGCCAGCAGTTCTGGGAAAAACTCCTACGAGCAGTACTTC
.	TRBD1	TRBV6-1	TRBJ1-2	CASRQGLAYGYTF	TGTGCCAGCAGACAGGGGTTGGCCTATGGCTACACCTTC
.	TRBD1	TRBV10-3	TRBJ2-7	CAISPTGQGPYEQYF	TGTGCCATCAGTCCTACTGGACAGGGGCCCTACGAGCAGTACTTC
.	.	TRBV12-3/TRBV12-4	TRBJ2-3	CASSTSPDTQYF	TGTGCCAGCAGTACTAGCCCAGATACGCAGTATTTT
.	.	TRBV5-1	TRBJ2-3	CASGTGHPTGTDTQYF	TGCGCCAGCGGCACAGGACACCCCACGGGCACAGATACGCAGTATTTT
.	.	TRBV2	TRBJ2-2	CASLWRDTGELFF	TGTGCCAGCCTCTGGCGGGACACCGGGGAGCTGTTTTTT
few	.	TRBV5-1	TRBJ1-1	CASSLGIRNTEAFF	TGCGCCAGCAGCTTAGGTATCCGGAACACTGAAGCTTTCTTT
.	.	TRBV20-1	TRBJ1-6	CSAPLSGPSYNSPLHF	TGCAGTGCTCCTCTGTCGGGACCTTCCTATAATTCACCCCTCCACTTT
.	TRBD1	TRBV7-8	TRBJ2-3	CASSHTRTGLTDTQYF	TGTGCCAGCAGCCACACTCGGACAGGGCTCACAGATACGCAGTATTTT
many	TRBD1	TRBV28	TRBJ2-5	CASSSQDRGFETQYF	TGTGCCAGCAGTTCACAAGACAGGGGCTTTGAGACCCAGTACTTC
.	.	TRBV12-3/TRBV12-4	TRBJ2-2	CASSFRGVGELFF	TGTGCCAGCAGTTTTCGGGGCGTCGGGGAGCTGTTTTTT
few	.	TRBV7-6	TRBJ1-5	CASSLADNSNQPQHF	TGTGCCAGCAGCTTAGCGGATAATAGCAATCAGCCCCAGCATTTT
many	.	TRBV12-3/TRBV12-4	TRBJ1-5	CASSLGQIYSNQPQHF	TGTGCCAGCAGTTTGGGCCAGATTTATAGCAATCAGCCCCAGCATTTT
.	TRBD2	TRBV14	TRBJ2-1	CASSQDRTSLPNEQFF	TGTGCCAGCAGCCAAGATCGGACTAGCCTCCCCAATGAGCAGTTCTTC
.	.	TRBV9	TRBJ2-5	CASSVEPVAQETQYF	TGTGCCAGCAGCGTAGAGCCAGTTGCTCAAGAGACCCAGTACTTC
few	.	TRBV11-1	TRBJ2-2	CASSNRRGKGTGELFF	TGTGCCAGCAGCAACAGGCGCGGGAAGGGGACCGGGGAGCTGTTTTTT
.	TRBD2	TRBV6-1	TRBJ2-7	CASRTPSGGAYEQYF	TGTGCCAGCAGAACCCCTAGCGGGGGGGCTTACGAGCAGTACTTC
.	.	TRBV7-2	TRBJ2-1	CASSLATLNSYNEQFF	TGTGCCAGCAGCTTAGCGACGTTGAACTCCTACAATGAGCAGTTCTTC
many	.	TRBV12-3/TRBV12-4	TRBJ1-6	CASSFDTASPLHF	TGTGCCAGCAGTTTCGACACCGCCTCACCCCTCCACTTT
.	.	TRBV5-1	TRBJ1-2	CASRPRDSINYGYTF	TGCGCCAGCCGGCCGCGGGACTCCATAAACTATGGCTACACCTTC
.	.	TRBV7-2	TRBJ2-7	CASSISGYEQYF	TGTGCCAGCAGCATAAGTGGCTACGAGCAGTACTTC
.	TRBD1	TRBV6-5	TRBJ2-3	CASSSRARTGGGDTQYF	TGTGCCAGCAGTTCCCGCGCAAGGACAGGGGGAGGAGATACGCAGTATTTT